The 22 T cell receptor beta chains listed next were all sequenced from one sample in a study of shared clonotypes between healthy human individuals. TCRdb's copy holds only in-frame clones and misses some; the assay was immunoSEQ multiplex PCR. Found here are roughly 660,000 clones, 90% of them singletons; the top ten hold 34%. The sequencing input was memory CD8+ T cells from PBMCs. Subset described: CD45RO+ cells pooled with CCR7-negative TemRA cells. The receptors originated from a man aged 18 to 30 in good health. Some clones in this sample may be carry-over from other donors' samples.

This rearrangement joins TRBV15 to TRBJ1-2, with 9 bases lining up with TRBD1. Trimming took 9 bases from V and 4 from J; bases not matched to a gene: 12. The CDR3 is 15 residues long. Germline V gene sequence: CDR1 LNHNV, CDR2 YYDKDF (reference sequence). The CDR3: CATNFRTGEGYGYTF. The CDR3, as DNA: TGTGCCACAAATTTTCGGACAGGGGAAGGCTATGGCTACACCTTC.

This chain links TRBV27 with TRBJ2-3; the match to TRBD1 covers 8 bases. The germline V gene encodes CDR1 MNHEY and CDR2 SMNVEV (reference sequence). V gave up 5 bases and J gave up 0 bases; unmatched junction bases: 4. The CDR3 spans 15 residues. The CDR3 DNA reads as TGTGCCAGCAGTCCCGACAGGGGCAGCACAGATACGCAGTATTTT. Translated: CASSPDRGSTDTQYF.

The chain is built from TRBV7-6 and TRBJ2-7; TRBD1 aligns across 10 bases. J lost 3 bases, V lost 5 bases, and 7 bases had no gene match. The CDR3 covers 15 residues. Germline V lookup: CDR1 SGHVS, CDR2 FNYEAQ. Here the CDR3 DNA reads TGTGCCAGCAGCCCTGGACAGGGGGGAAACTACGAGCAGTACTTC. Residues: CASSPGQGGNYEQYF.

The CDR3 spells CASSLSGSQETQYF. DNA for the CDR3: TGTGCCAGCAGTTTATCTGGGAGCCAAGAGACCCAGTACTTC. V is TRBV28 and J is TRBJ2-5; tentative D call: TRBD2 (5 bases). The CDR3 contains 14 residues. Between the trimmed V and J ends, which lost 1 base and 1 base, there was a span of 7 bases. The germline gives CDR1 MDHEN, CDR2 SYDVKM.

The chain joins TRBV27 to TRBJ2-3, with no clear D. The CDR3 covers 16 residues. CDR1 and CDR2 from the germline V gene are MNHEY and SMNVEV (reference sequence). The V gene lost 7 bases and the J gene lost 0 bases, with 17 bases spanning the gap. The DNA for the CDR3 is TGTGCCAGCACCCCTCGGCACGGAGCAAGCACAGATACGCAGTATTTT. This sequence encodes CASTPRHGASTDTQYF.

This sequence joins TRBV28 and TRBJ2-7; 11 positions match TRBD2. The CDR3 length is 17 residues. Germline V gene data show CDR1 as MDHEN and CDR2 as SYDVKM. The V segment lost 4 bases and the J segment 3 bases; nucleotides outside the gene matches: 11. CDR3: CASSSPRGTSGIYEQYF. CDR3 sequence (DNA): TGTGCCAGCAGTTCCCCCCGAGGGACTAGCGGAATCTACGAGCAGTACTTC.

Worth noting for this clone: A far larger clone is only one base removed, so a read error is likely. The sample holds other DNA sequences that translate to the same CDR3. V gene TRBV6-1 combines with J gene TRBJ2-7; 7 bases agree with TRBD2. The J segment lost 4 bases and the V segment lost 1 base, leaving 7 bases of the junction unmatched. The CDR3 is made up of 15 amino acids. Germline lookup yields CDR1 MNHNS and CDR2 SASEGT. The CDR3 coding sequence is TGTGCCAGCAGTGAAGGGACTGGCGGGAGTTACGAGCAGTACTTC. Amino acid sequence: CASSEGTGGSYEQYF.

Details on this clone: This sample also contains other DNA sequences that code for the same CDR3. This chain connects TRBV6-5 to TRBJ2-2; D unresolved. V lost 0 bases to trimming and J lost 8 bases, with 4 bases between them. The germline V gene encodes CDR1 MNHEY and CDR2 SVGAGI. The CDR3 loop spans 12 amino acids. CDR3 region: CASSYSGGELFF. The CDR3 DNA reads TGTGCCAGCAGTTACTCGGGTGGGGAGCTGTTTTTT.

The V call is TRBV9, the J call TRBJ2-7; TRBD1 aligns across 9 bases. V was clipped by 2 bases and J by 6 bases; unmatched bases: 3. CDR3 length: 13 residues. The germline gives CDR1 SGDLS, CDR2 YYNGEE. The CDR3 DNA reads as TGTGCCAGCAGCGTTGGACAGGGGCTCGAGCAGTACTTC. The encoded protein is CASSVGQGLEQYF.

The V and J genes are TRBV27 and TRBJ2-5; 7 bases are shared with TRBD2. The J call is in doubt because the DNA end fits TRBJ2-7 better. The CDR3 sequence is 16 residues long. In germline, CDR1 is MNHEY, CDR2 SMNVEV (reference sequence). For the CDR3, the DNA is TGTGCCAGCAGTCCCAGCTTCGGTGTAGCGGGTTACGAGCAGTACTTC. Protein sequence: CASSPSFGVAGYEQYF.

The chain uses TRBV29-1 and TRBJ1-3; D is ambiguous. V was pared by 8 bases and J by 2 bases, with 13 bases between. Germline V gives CDR1 SQVTM, CDR2 ANQGSEA. This CDR3 contains 13 residues. The CDR3 bases are TGCAGCTTCACCCCGGGCGCTGGAAACACCATATATTTT. Translated: CSFTPGAGNTIYF.

The V call is TRBV7-6, the J call TRBJ2-7; perhaps TRBD2 as D (5 bases). Trimming stripped 3 bases from V and 5 bases from J, with 20 bases between. The CDR3 is made up of 16 amino acids. Looked up from germline, CDR1 is SGHVS and CDR2 is FNYEAQ. The CDR3 here is CASSLFDLSGENEQYF. The CDR3 DNA follows: TGTGCCAGCAGCTTGTTTGATCTGTCCGGGGAAAACGAGCAGTACTTC.

The chain couples TRBV29-1 to TRBJ2-7; 7 nucleotides agree with TRBD1. V trimming: 7 bases; J trimming: 0 bases; junction bases outside the gene matches: 6. The CDR3 is 13 residues long. The germline CDR1 and CDR2 sequences are SQVTM and ANQGSEA. CDR3 sequence (DNA): TGCAGCGCTGGGACAGCCTACTCCTACGAGCAGTACTTC. It encodes CSAGTAYSYEQYF.

This sequence joins TRBV11-2 and TRBJ2-7; D gene uncertain. Trimming left V 1 base short and J 2 bases short, with 12 bases between. This CDR3 spans 15 amino acids. Germline CDR1 reads SGHAT; CDR2 reads FQNNGV. CDR3 sequence: CASSLGGAPAYEQYF. As DNA, the CDR3 is TGTGCCAGCAGCTTAGGAGGAGCGCCGGCCTACGAGCAGTACTTC.

J is TRBJ1-2 and V is TRBV7-9, with D possibly matching TRBD1 (5 bases). The CDR3 contains 13 residues. Germline lookup yields CDR1 SEHNR and CDR2 FQNEAQ (reference sequence). The V end lost 2 bases, the J end lost 3 bases, and 7 bases lay between the germline ends. The CDR3 loop is CASSLRGDYGYTF. In DNA, the CDR3 is TGTGCCAGCAGCTTAAGGGGAGACTATGGCTACACCTTC.

The chain combines TRBV4-1 with TRBJ1-1; D gene ambiguous. CDR1 and CDR2 from the germline V gene are MGHRA and YSYEKL. Trimming pared 4 bases from V and 2 bases from J, leaving 8 bases between. The CDR3 consists of 13 residues. CDR3 coding DNA: TGCGCCAGCAGCCGGATTGGCAACACTGAAGCTTTCTTT. Translating gives CASSRIGNTEAFF.

The V gene is TRBV30, the J gene TRBJ2-6; 10 positions agree with TRBD2. The V and J ends lost 0 bases and 1 base, in that order; junction bases with no gene match: 21. The CDR3 has 23 amino acids. The germline gives CDR1 GTSNPN, CDR2 SVGIG (reference sequence). The CDR3 DNA follows: TGTGCCTGGAGTGTATTTATAGGGGGGTTCGGTGTGGGACTAGCGTCTGGGGCCAACGTCCTGACTTTC. It encodes CAWSVFIGGFGVGLASGANVLTF. The full variable domain, in which reference TRBV30 and TRBJ2-6 provide the parts outside the CDR3, is SQTIHQWPATLVQPVGSPLSLECTVEGTSNPNLYWYRQAAGRGLQLLFYSVGIGQISSEVPQNLSASRPQDRQFILSSKKLLLSDSGFYLCAWSVFIGGFGVGLASGANVLTFGAGSRLTVL.

The chain employs TRBV10-1 and TRBJ2-7; 12 bases are a match to TRBD2. Germline CDR1 reads WNHNN; CDR2 reads SYGVQD (reference sequence). J lost 5 bases, V lost 0 bases, and 8 bases had no gene match. The CDR3 is 17 residues long. As DNA, the CDR3 is TGCGCCAGCAGTGAGTCGAGGCTAGCGGGAGGGTCACACGAGCAGTACTTC. Translating gives CASSESRLAGGSHEQYF.

This CDR3 is CASSQDRGSGNTIYF. The CDR3 DNA is TGTGCCAGCAGCCAAGACAGGGGTTCTGGAAACACCATATATTTT. The rearrangement links TRBV4-2 to TRBJ1-3, with a weak D call TRBD1 (6 bases). Trimming left V 0 bases short and J 1 base short, with 7 bases between. Germline loops: CDR1 LGHNA, CDR2 YNFKEQ. The CDR3 has 15 residues.

V usage is TRBV4-1 and J usage is TRBJ2-2, with D perhaps given as TRBD1 or TRBD2 (5 bases each). The CDR3 contains 16 residues. The V end lost 0 bases, the J end lost 0 bases, and 8 bases lay between the germline ends. Germline values: CDR1 MGHRA, CDR2 YSYEKL. Here the CDR3 reads CASSQEGDPNTGELFF. DNA for the CDR3: TGCGCCAGCAGCCAAGAAGGGGACCCGAACACCGGGGAGCTGTTTTTT.

This clone was observed a few times. The chain combines TRBV6-6 with TRBJ1-4, with D tentatively TRBD1 (6 bases). The CDR3 consists of 15 residues. Trimming pared 6 bases from V and 0 bases from J, leaving 11 bases between. Germline CDR1 reads MNHNY; CDR2 reads SVGAGI (reference sequence). CDR3 sequence: CASSPTGTTNEKLFF. Written as DNA, the CDR3 is TGTGCCAGCAGCCCAACAGGGACAACTAATGAAAAACTGTTTTTT.

In its sample, this clone was seen once. J is TRBJ1-3 and V is TRBV15; D call uncertain. CDR3 length: 15 residues. V gave up 3 bases and J gave up 3 bases, with 12 bases separating them. Germline-derived CDR1 and CDR2 are LNHNV and YYDKDF (reference sequence). The CDR3, as DNA: TGTGCCACCAGCAGTGTAACGGAGTTTGGAAACACCATATATTTT. This sequence encodes CATSSVTEFGNTIYF.